The present T cell receptor beta chain was sequenced within a study of shared clonotypes between healthy human individuals. Study-level background: Per-donor plates numbered three CD4 naive, three CD4 memory, two CD8 naive and one CD8 memory. The study, taken as a whole, reports: Represented diversity (both genetic and exposure-history) was limited by the small number of donors. Clonotypes shared by all four donors outscored non-shared clonotypes in generation probability.

The method was immunoSEQ multiplex PCR; TCRdb's version includes in-frame clones alone and lacks a portion of them. This table has some 2,100,000 clones, about 92% appearing once. In the naive CD8 group, cells lacked CD45RO and were positively selected for CCR7, so terminally differentiated effector memory CD45RA+ cells were left out. There were only Caucasian adults among the donors, and all lived in Nashville, Tennessee. V was pared by 4 bases and J by 2 bases, with 6 bases between. Germline V gene data show CDR1 as SNHLY and CDR2 as FYNNEI. There are 12 residues in the CDR3. Turning to this clone: Its antigen is unidentified.

This receptor was taken from a man aged 18 to 29 in good health. Some clones in this sample may be carry-over from other donors' samples. The V and J genes are TRBV2 and TRBJ2-7; D might be TRBD1 (6 bases). The sequenced sample was naive CD8+ T cells from PBMCs. CDR3 amino acids: CASSAGAYEQYF. The CDR3 DNA reads as TGTGCCAGCAGTGCAGGGGCCTACGAGCAGTACTTC.